A single T cell receptor (beta chain) is shown here with its context. What it binds is unknown. These data originate in a study of T cell repertoires in cytomegalovirus infection. Study-wide background: Recently described HLA-C-restricted plus well-studied HLA-B-restricted CMV epitopes were used. CMV infection and matching HLA type were both indicated by public TCR beta signatures. Overall study findings and caveats: CMV carriers with the relevant HLA were identified by cumulative public TCR beta family frequency. HLA-C-restricted CMV clonotypes gave the most frequent clonotype in two of eight donors.

Via MiXCR, TCRdb re-called the reads, giving one row per CDR3 protein. Of 300,000 to 400,000 distinct CDR3 sequences in the sample, 25% to 35% are singletons; the top ten hold 20%. Deletions cut 0 bases from V and 6 bases from J, with 11 bases between. Germline V lookup: CDR1 ENHRY, CDR2 SYGVKD. This CDR3 spans 14 amino acids. Sample: cultured PBMCs, taken from culture after CMV antigen stimulation. The sequence came from a human donor in good health (CMV status not recorded). Some clones in this sample may be carry-over from other donors' samples. V usage is TRBV10-3 and J usage is TRBJ1-2; D is unclear. CDR3 DNA sequence: TGTGCCATCAGTGAGTCGGTGTCGGGTGATGGCTACACCTTC. Translating gives CAISESVSGDGYTF.